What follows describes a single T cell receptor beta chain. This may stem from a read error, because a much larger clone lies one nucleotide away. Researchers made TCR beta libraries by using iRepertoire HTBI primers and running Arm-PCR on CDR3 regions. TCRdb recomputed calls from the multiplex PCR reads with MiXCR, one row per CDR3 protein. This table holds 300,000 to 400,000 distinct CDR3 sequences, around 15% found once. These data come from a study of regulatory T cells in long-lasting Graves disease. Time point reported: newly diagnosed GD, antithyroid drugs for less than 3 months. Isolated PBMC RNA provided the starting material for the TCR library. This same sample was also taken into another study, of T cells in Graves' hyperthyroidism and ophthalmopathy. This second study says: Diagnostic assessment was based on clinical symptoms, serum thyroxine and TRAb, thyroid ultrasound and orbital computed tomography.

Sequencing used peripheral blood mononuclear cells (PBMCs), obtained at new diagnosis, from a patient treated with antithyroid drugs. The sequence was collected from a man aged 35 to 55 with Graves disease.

The CDR3 DNA reads TGTACCACCAGCAGAGATGGGGGACAGGGACGTGAGCAGTTCTTC. Protein sequence: CTTSRDGGQGREQFF. The chain has TRBV15 and TRBJ2-1, with 9 nucleotides matching TRBD1. The CDR3 length is 15 residues. CDR1 and CDR2 from the germline V gene are LNHNV and YYDKDF (reference sequence).